This entry lists 28 T cell receptor beta chains sequenced from one sample in a study of T cells in Graves' hyperthyroidism and ophthalmopathy. Regions amplified from RNA transcripts were the TCR beta CDR3 regions. HTBI primers were the set used in a first-round RT-PCR of the TCR CDR3. TCRdb called the multiplex PCR reads again in MiXCR, with one record for every CDR3 protein. The sample has 350,000 to 400,000 distinct CDR3 sequences, approximately 17% seen once; the top ten hold 35% to 50%. Sequenced input: blood. Receptor source: a man between 18 and 35 years old with Graves' ophthalmopathy.

V and J are TRBV28 and TRBJ2-2; 8 bases line up with TRBD1. Germline assignment: CDR1 MDHEN and CDR2 SYDVKM. The CDR3 loop spans 15 amino acids. V lost 1 base to trimming and J lost 7 bases; unmatched junction nucleotides: 5. The CDR3 nucleotides are TGTGCCAGCAGTTTATACGACAGGGGTGACGGGGAGCTGTTTTTT. Translated: CASSLYDRGDGELFF.

This clonotype was found a few times. A read error may account for a junction end that differs from germline. This chain connects TRBV10-3 to TRBJ2-1; possible D gene TRBD1, 6 bases. Germline CDR1 reads ENHRY; CDR2 reads SYGVKD. CDR3 size: 17 residues. The CDR3 spells CATSEAGVRGFYNEQFF. CDR3 DNA sequence: TGTGCCACCAGTGAGGCGGGTGTCAGGGGCTTTTACAATGAGCAGTTCTTC.

This clonotype was seen repeatedly, ten times or more. The chain uses TRBV7-9 and TRBJ1-1; tentative D call: TRBD1 (5 bases). Between the trimmed V and J ends, which lost 2 bases and 3 bases, there was a span of 19 bases. CDR3 length: 17 amino acids. Germline CDR1 and CDR2: SEHNR and FQNEAQ (reference sequence). For the CDR3, the DNA is TGTGCCAGCAGCTTACTCGGGGGTTTCGGTATGGACACTGAAGCTTTCTTT. Protein product: CASSLLGGFGMDTEAFF.

This clonotype was found many times. This chain links TRBV5-1 with TRBJ2-7; 13 bases fit TRBD2. V gave up 3 bases and J gave up 4 bases; unmatched junction bases: 4. This CDR3 comprises 15 residues. Germline V gene data show CDR1 as SGHRS and CDR2 as YFSETQ. CDR3 region: CASSSWTSGGYEQYF. The CDR3 DNA follows: TGCGCCAGCAGCTCATGGACTAGCGGGGGTTACGAGCAGTACTTC.

The chain combines TRBV7-3 with TRBJ2-5; D unclear. Germline lookup yields CDR1 SGHTA and CDR2 FQGTGA. The CDR3 loop spans 11 amino acids. Trimming stripped 6 bases from V and 11 bases from J, with 13 bases between. The CDR3, as DNA: TGTGCCAGCAGTCTCGCCCTCGTTCAGTACTTC. Translating gives CASSLALVQYF.

Ten or more counts support this clonotype. DNA of the CDR3: TGTGCCAGCAGCGGAAGGGCCTATGGCTACACCTTC. Protein product: CASSGRAYGYTF. The rearrangement joins TRBV11-2 to TRBJ1-2, with D unresolved. The CDR3 length is 12 residues. Trimming took off 5 bases at V and 4 bases at J, with 8 bases between the two ends. Germline V gene lookup returns CDR1 SGHAT and CDR2 FQNNGV.

This clonotype was found many times. The V call is TRBV6-1, the J call TRBJ1-1; D might be TRBD1 (6 bases). Trimming took off 5 bases at V and 1 base at J, with 11 bases between the two ends. Germline V gene lookup returns CDR1 MNHNS and CDR2 SASEGT. This CDR3 comprises 14 residues. Here the CDR3 reads CASSFEGQNTEAFF. The CDR3 bases are TGTGCCAGCAGTTTTGAGGGACAGAACACTGAAGCTTTCTTT.

The CDR3 spells CASSILTGAVTGELFF. In DNA form, the CDR3 reads TGTGCCAGTAGTATACTAACGGGGGCTGTCACCGGGGAGCTGTTTTTT. The V gene is TRBV19, the J gene TRBJ2-2; D may be TRBD1 or TRBD2 (6 bases each). Deletions cut 2 bases from V and 4 bases from J, with 14 bases between. The germline V gene has CDR1 LNHDA and CDR2 SQIVND (reference sequence). The CDR3 is 16 amino acids.

This clonotype was recorded at least ten times. The chain employs TRBV7-6 and TRBJ2-3, with 7 nucleotides matching TRBD1. The CDR3 has 15 residues. After removal of 4 bases from V and 2 bases from J, the junction contained 6 bases not matched to a gene. CDR1 and CDR2 from the germline V gene are SGHVS and FNYEAQ. The CDR3 loop is CASSSGQSVTDTQYF. CDR3 coding DNA: TGTGCCAGCAGCTCGGGACAGTCAGTCACAGATACGCAGTATTTT.

This clonotype has a count of ten or more. The chain employs TRBV7-6 and TRBJ1-1; D is perhaps TRBD1 (6 bases). The CDR3 length is 13 residues. Per germline, CDR1 SGHVS and CDR2 FNYEAQ. V lost 6 bases, J lost 3 bases, and 11 bases lay in between. The CDR3 region has the DNA TGTGCCAGCAGTAAAGGGGGGGACACTGAAGCTTTCTTT. Translated, it gives CASSKGGDTEAFF.

This clonotype has a count of ten or more. This sequence joins TRBV20-1 and TRBJ1-1; TRBD1 aligns across 8 bases. The germline CDR1 and CDR2 sequences are DFQATT and SNEGSKA (reference sequence). The CDR3 is made up of 14 amino acids. Trimming at V came to 0 bases and at J to 5 bases, leaving 5 bases not matched to a gene. CDR3 loop: CSARDRTGLTEAFF. Written as DNA, the CDR3 is TGCAGTGCTAGAGACCGGACAGGGCTGACTGAAGCTTTCTTT.

V gene TRBV28 combines with J gene TRBJ1-6; D gene unclear. Deletions cut 2 bases from V and 3 bases from J, with 5 bases between. Germline CDR1 MDHEN, CDR2 SYDVKM. This CDR3 has 14 residues. CDR3 in DNA: TGTGCCAGCAGTTTACAGATCTATAATTCACCCCTCCACTTT. Translation gives CASSLQIYNSPLHF.

This clonotype was counted only a few times. This chain joins TRBV18 and TRBJ2-2; tentative D call: TRBD1 (5 bases). Germline V gene data show CDR1 as KGHSH and CDR2 as LQKENI. The ends were cut back, 5 bases at V and 6 bases at J, with 7 bases in the middle. The length of the CDR3 is 12 residues. CDR3 region: CASSDSSGELFF. CDR3 DNA sequence: TGTGCCAGCTCAGACAGCTCCGGGGAGCTGTTTTTT.

With respect to this clonotype: Since a much larger clone is just one base distant, this may be a read error. The chain is built from TRBV12-3 or TRBV12-4 and TRBJ1-4; possibly TRBD1 for D (5 bases). Between the trimmed V and J ends, which lost 5 bases and 10 bases, there was a span of 17 bases. The length of the CDR3 is 14 residues. Written as DNA, the CDR3 is TGTGCCAGCAGTCGGACAAGGGGCGGGAGAAAACTGTTTTTT. This sequence encodes CASSRTRGGRKLFF.

This clonotype was counted many times. The rearrangement links TRBV18 to TRBJ2-5, with no clear D. The CDR3 has 12 amino acids. V lost 6 bases and J 0 bases, leaving 5 bases between the germline ends. The V gene's germline CDR1 is KGHSH and CDR2 LQKENI. This chain's CDR3 is CASSTYQETQYF. The CDR3 bases are TGTGCCAGCTCCACGTACCAAGAGACCCAGTACTTC.

This clonotype showed up many times. This chain links TRBV2 with TRBJ1-1; 9 nucleotides line up with TRBD1. The length of the CDR3 is 13 residues. J was trimmed by 4 bases and V by 7 bases; bases with no gene match: 4. The germline CDR1 and CDR2 sequences are SNHLY and FYNNEI. In DNA, the CDR3 is TGTGCCAGCAAAGAACAGGGGGCCACTGAAGCTTTCTTT. Translation gives CASKEQGATEAFF.

This clonotype occurred many times. This chain joins TRBV6-1 and TRBJ2-6; D unclear. The CDR3 sequence is 15 residues long. Germline V lookup: CDR1 MNHNS, CDR2 SASEGT. Deletions cut 6 bases from V and 0 bases from J, with 9 bases between. DNA for the CDR3: TGTGCCAGCAGAACAAGTCTCTCTGGGGCCAACGTCCTGACTTTC. Its translation: CASRTSLSGANVLTF.

This clonotype was seen at least ten times. This chain uses TRBV27 with TRBJ2-5; 9 nucleotides line up with TRBD2. Germline trimming cut 8 bases from V and 3 bases from J; bases unmatched to any gene: 10. This CDR3 is 15 amino acids long. Germline lookup yields CDR1 MNHEY and CDR2 SMNVEV (reference sequence). CDR3 nucleotide sequence: TGTGCCAGCTCGGAGATTAGCGGGGGAAAAGAGACCCAGTACTTC. It translates to CASSEISGGKETQYF.

In its sample, this clonotype was seen a few times. The genes are TRBV10-2 and TRBJ2-2; no reliable D call. The germline V and J ends were trimmed by 2 bases and 6 bases, with 4 bases remaining between them. CDR3 length: 12 amino acids. CDR1 and CDR2 from the germline V gene are WSHSY and SAAADI. DNA of the CDR3: TGCGCCAGCAGTGAGGGATCCGGGGAGCTGTTTTTT. Its protein is CASSEGSGELFF.

This clonotype has at least ten counts. The V call is TRBV3-1, the J call TRBJ1-2; D gene unclear. The length of the CDR3 is 14 residues. Trimming took off 4 bases at V and 2 bases at J, with 11 bases between the two ends. Germline loops: CDR1 LGHDT, CDR2 YNNKEL (reference sequence). CDR3 sequence reads: CASSPSGLNYGYTF. CDR3 bases: TGTGCCAGCAGCCCAAGCGGTCTCAACTATGGCTACACCTTC.

This clonotype was recorded many times. The chain couples TRBV28 to TRBJ2-7; D is unclear. Germline V gives CDR1 MDHEN, CDR2 SYDVKM. The CDR3 has 14 amino acids. V was pared by 6 bases and J by 0 bases, with 12 bases between. The CDR3 protein is CASSAGPSSYEQYF. DNA of the CDR3: TGTGCCAGCAGCGCCGGCCCGAGCTCCTACGAGCAGTACTTC.

Only a few counts were recorded for this clonotype. The rearrangement links TRBV4-1 to TRBJ2-7, with a weak D call TRBD1 (5 bases). Germline V CDR1 and CDR2: MGHRA, YSYEKL. The CDR3 has 13 amino acids. Trimming shortened V by 5 bases and J by 3 bases, and 11 bases separated the two germline ends. In DNA, the CDR3 is TGCGCCAGCAGCGTAGGGGCACTCTACGAGCAGTACTTC. This encodes CASSVGALYEQYF.

This sequence joins TRBV7-2 and TRBJ2-5; D is perhaps TRBD2 (5 bases). This CDR3 is 15 amino acids long. Trimming removed 3 bases at V and 5 bases at J, with 16 bases between. Per germline, CDR1 SGHTA and CDR2 FQGNSA. The CDR3 bases are TGTGCCAGCAGCTTGGGAGACCGCCCAGTCGAGACCCAGTACTTC. Translating it yields CASSLGDRPVETQYF. Combining the CDR3 with reference TRBV7-2 and TRBJ2-5 gives the whole variable domain GAGVSQSPSNKVTEKGKDVELRCDPISGHTALYWYRQSLGQGLEFLIYFQGNSAPDKSGLPSDRFSAERTGGSVSTLTIQRTQQEDSAVYLCASSLGDRPVETQYFGPGTRLLVL.

The chain combines TRBV4-1 with TRBJ2-7; the D gene is possibly TRBD2 (6 bases). V was cut by 4 bases and J by 0 bases, with 13 bases left in between. The CDR3 totals 15 residues. The V gene's germline CDR1 is MGHRA and CDR2 YSYEKL. CDR3 sequence: CASSLRDSSSYEQYF. The DNA of the CDR3 is TGCGCCAGCAGCCTACGGGACTCCAGCTCCTACGAGCAGTACTTC.

Ten or more counts support this clonotype. The V and J genes are TRBV7-2 and TRBJ1-5; 9 bases agree with TRBD1. CDR1 SGHTA and CDR2 FQGNSA come from the germline V gene. The CDR3 has 15 residues. Trimming removed 3 bases from V and 3 bases from J; junction bases left unmatched: 3. CDR3 residues: CASSFGTGLNQPQHF. CDR3 nucleotide sequence: TGTGCCAGCAGCTTCGGGACAGGGCTCAATCAGCCCCAGCATTTT.

The rearrangement uses TRBV11-1 and TRBJ2-1; 10 nucleotides align to TRBD2. CDR3 length: 15 amino acids. J was trimmed by 9 bases and V by 8 bases; bases with no gene match: 13. CDR1 and CDR2 from the germline V gene are SGHAT and FQDESV (reference sequence). CDR3 in amino acids: CASGRTSGRRSEQFF. The DNA of the CDR3 is TGTGCCAGCGGCCGGACTAGCGGTCGGAGGAGTGAGCAGTTCTTC.

This clonotype was counted at least ten times. V and J are TRBV6-1 and TRBJ2-2; no clear D gene. Germline V gene lookup returns CDR1 MNHNS and CDR2 SASEGT. Trimming cost V 4 bases and J 6 bases, with 6 bases left between them. The CDR3 has 12 residues. The CDR3 coding sequence is TGTGCCAGCAGTGTCGGACCCGGGGAGCTGTTTTTT. Translated: CASSVGPGELFF.

This clonotype was seen more than once but under ten times. The CDR3 loop is CASSLYPSTSSYNSPLHF. The CDR3 DNA is TGTGCCAGCAGCTTATACCCCTCGACTAGCTCCTATAATTCACCCCTCCACTTT. The rearrangement links TRBV7-2 to TRBJ1-6; D is undetermined. CDR3 length: 18 residues. Germline CDR1 reads SGHTA; CDR2 reads FQGNSA. V was clipped by 2 bases and J by 0 bases, with 14 bases between them. Combining the CDR3 with reference TRBV7-2 and TRBJ1-6 gives the whole variable domain GAGVSQSPSNKVTEKGKDVELRCDPISGHTALYWYRQSLGQGLEFLIYFQGNSAPDKSGLPSDRFSAERTGGSVSTLTIQRTQQEDSAVYLCASSLYPSTSSYNSPLHFGNGTRLTVT.